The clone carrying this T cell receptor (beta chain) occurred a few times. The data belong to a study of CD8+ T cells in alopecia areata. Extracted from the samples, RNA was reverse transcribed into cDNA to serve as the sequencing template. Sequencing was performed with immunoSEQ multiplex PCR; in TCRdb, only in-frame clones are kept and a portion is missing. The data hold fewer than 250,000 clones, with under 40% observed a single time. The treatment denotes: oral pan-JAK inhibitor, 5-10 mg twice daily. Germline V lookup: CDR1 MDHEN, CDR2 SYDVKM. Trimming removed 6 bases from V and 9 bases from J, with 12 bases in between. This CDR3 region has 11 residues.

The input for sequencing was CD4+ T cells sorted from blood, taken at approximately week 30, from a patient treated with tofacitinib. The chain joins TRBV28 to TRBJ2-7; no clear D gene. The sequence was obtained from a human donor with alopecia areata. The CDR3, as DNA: TGTGCCAGCAGCCGAAACCTTGGGCAGTACTTC. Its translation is CASSRNLGQYF.